This TCR beta chain was identified during a study of radiotherapy plus CTLA-4 blockade in lung cancer. Study details: Objective responses were recorded in roughly 17% of patients, with disease control recorded in 25% to 35%.

Profiling relied on immunoSEQ multiplex PCR, and the TCRdb table lists in-frame clones only, not all of them. The sample has 50,000 to 85,000 clones, around 83% seen once. The germline V gene encodes CDR1 SGHDT and CDR2 YYEEEE. CDR3 length: 17 amino acids. V was cut by 0 bases and J by 2 bases, with 17 bases left in between. The clonotype comes from a human donor with non-small cell lung cancer who had a partial response to radiotherapy plus ipilimumab. The chain employs TRBV5-6 and TRBJ2-5, with a possible D match to TRBD2 (6 bases). Material: peripheral blood, obtained from a patient treated with radiotherapy plus ipilimumab. CDR3 DNA sequence: TGTGCCAGCAGCTTGGTGGGCCTAGCGCACACGCAAGAGACCCAGTACTTC. Encoded protein: CASSLVGLAHTQETQYF.